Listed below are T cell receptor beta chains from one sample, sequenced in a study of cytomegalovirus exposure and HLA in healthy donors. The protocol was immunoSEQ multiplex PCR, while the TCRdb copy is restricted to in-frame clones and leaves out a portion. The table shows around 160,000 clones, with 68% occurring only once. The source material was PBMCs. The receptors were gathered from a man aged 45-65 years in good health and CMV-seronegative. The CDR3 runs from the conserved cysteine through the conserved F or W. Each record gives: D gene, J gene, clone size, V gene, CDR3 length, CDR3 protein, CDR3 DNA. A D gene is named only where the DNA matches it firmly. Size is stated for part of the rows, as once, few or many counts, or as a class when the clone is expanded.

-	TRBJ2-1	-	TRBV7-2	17	CASSPSGVVASYNEQFF	TGTGCCAGCAGCCCTAGTGGTGTGGTAGCTTCCTACAATGAGCAGTTCTTC
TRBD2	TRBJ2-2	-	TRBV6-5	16	CASSYGRVGSTGELFF	TGTGCCAGCAGTTACGGGAGGGTGGGTTCCACCGGGGAGCTGTTTTTT
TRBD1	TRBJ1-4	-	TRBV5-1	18	CASTPRPGQGWTNEKLFF	TGCGCCAGCACCCCGAGGCCCGGACAGGGATGGACTAATGAAAAACTGTTTTTT
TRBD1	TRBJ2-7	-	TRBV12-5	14	CASAPGQGASEQYF	TGTGCTAGTGCCCCGGGACAGGGGGCGTCCGAGCAGTACTTC
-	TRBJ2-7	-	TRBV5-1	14	CASSLEGLNYEQYF	TGCGCCAGCAGCTTGGAGGGGCTAAACTACGAGCAGTACTTC
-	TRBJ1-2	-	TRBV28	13	CASSLRRVYGYTF	TGTGCCAGCAGTTTAAGGAGGGTCTATGGCTACACCTTC
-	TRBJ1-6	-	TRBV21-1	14	CASSPSRDNSPLHF	TGTGCCAGCAGCCCGAGCAGGGATAATTCACCCCTCCACTTT
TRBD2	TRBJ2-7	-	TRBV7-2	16	CASSYRTSGGTYEQYF	TGTGCCAGCAGCTACCGGACTAGCGGGGGTACCTACGAGCAGTACTTC
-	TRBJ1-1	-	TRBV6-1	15	CASSDRQNRGTEAFF	TGTGCCAGCAGTGACCGACAAAATCGGGGCACTGAAGCTTTCTTT
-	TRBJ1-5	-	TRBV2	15	CASSQQGRVGQPQHF	TGTGCCAGCAGTCAACAGGGAAGGGTAGGCCAGCCCCAGCATTTT
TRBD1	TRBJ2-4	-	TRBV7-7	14	CASSPRGRKNIQYF	TGTGCCAGCAGCCCCAGGGGGCGCAAAAACATTCAGTACTTC
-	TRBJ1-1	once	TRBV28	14	CASSLAQLNTEAFF	TGTGCCAGCAGTTTGGCACAGTTGAACACTGAAGCTTTCTTT
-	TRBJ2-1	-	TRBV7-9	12	CASSFKGDEQFF	TGTGCCAGCAGCTTCAAGGGGGATGAGCAGTTCTTC
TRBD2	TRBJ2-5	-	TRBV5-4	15	CASSQGGLEGETQYF	TGTGCCAGCAGCCAAGGGGGACTAGAGGGGGAGACCCAGTACTTC
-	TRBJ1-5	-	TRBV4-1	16	CASSQEGGRGNQPQHF	TGCGCCAGCTCCCAAGAGGGGGGTCGTGGCAATCAGCCCCAGCATTTT
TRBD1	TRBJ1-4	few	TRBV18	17	CASSPGDRGREDEKLFF	TGTGCCAGCTCACCAGGGGACAGGGGGCGTGAAGATGAAAAACTGTTTTTT
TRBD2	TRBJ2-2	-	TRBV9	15	CASSPGGAATGELFF	TGTGCCAGCAGCCCGGGGGGGGCCGCCACCGGGGAGCTGTTTTTT
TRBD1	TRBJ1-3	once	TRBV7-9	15	CASDDGTGPGNTIYF	TGTGCCAGCGATGATGGGACAGGGCCTGGAAACACCATATATTTT
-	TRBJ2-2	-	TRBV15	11	CATRSAGELFF	TGTGCCACCAGGAGCGCCGGGGAGCTGTTTTTT
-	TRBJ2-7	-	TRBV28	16	CASSPITGLPSYEQYF	TGTGCCAGCAGTCCCATTACAGGTCTCCCCTCCTACGAGCAGTACTTC
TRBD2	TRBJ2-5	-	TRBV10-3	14	CAISGTSGLETQYF	TGTGCCATCAGTGGGACTAGCGGGTTAGAGACCCAGTACTTC
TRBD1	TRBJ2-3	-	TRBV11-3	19	CASSYQPYNPGQGADTQYF	TGTGCCAGCAGCTACCAGCCCTATAATCCGGGACAGGGGGCAGATACGCAGTATTTT
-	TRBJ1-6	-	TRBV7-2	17	CASSLTTGNRRNSPLHF	TGTGCCAGCAGCTTGACCACAGGGAACCGGCGTAATTCACCCCTCCACTTT
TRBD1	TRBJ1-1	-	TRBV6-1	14	CASRAGQGHTEAFF	TGTGCCAGCAGAGCGGGACAGGGGCACACTGAAGCTTTCTTT
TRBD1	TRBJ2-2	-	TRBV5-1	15	CASSLGQGNTGELFF	TGCGCCAGCAGCTTGGGACAGGGGAACACCGGGGAGCTGTTTTTT
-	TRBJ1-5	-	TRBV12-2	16	CASRERGYYSNQPQHF	TGTGCAAGTCGAGAACGAGGGTACTATAGCAATCAGCCCCAGCATTTT
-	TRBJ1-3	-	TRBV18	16	CASSPPGRPSGNTIYF	TGTGCCAGCTCACCACCGGGCAGACCCTCTGGAAACACCATATATTTT
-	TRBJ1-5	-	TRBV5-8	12	CASSLAYQPQHF	TGTGCCAGCAGCTTGGCCTATCAGCCCCAGCATTTT
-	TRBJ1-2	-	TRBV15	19	CATSRDLDSPTFAPYGYTF	TGTGCCACCAGCAGAGATTTGGACAGTCCCACTTTTGCCCCATATGGCTACACCTTC
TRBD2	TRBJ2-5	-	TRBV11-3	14	CASSGAGGQETQYF	TGTGCCAGCAGCGGAGCGGGGGGCCAAGAGACCCAGTACTTC
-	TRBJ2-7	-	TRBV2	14	CASRTRRGGHEQYF	TGTGCCAGCAGAACTAGGAGGGGTGGCCACGAGCAGTACTTC
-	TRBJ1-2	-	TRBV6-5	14	CASTNRYAALGYTF	TGTGCCAGCACCAACCGGTACGCGGCTTTGGGCTACACCTTC
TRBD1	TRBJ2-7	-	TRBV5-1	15	CASRGLSGTAYEQYF	TGCGCCAGCAGGGGGCTATCCGGGACAGCCTACGAGCAGTACTTC
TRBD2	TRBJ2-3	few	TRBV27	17	CASSSLRAGGVTDTQYF	TGTGCCAGCAGTTCCTTAAGGGCGGGGGGGGTCACAGATACGCAGTATTTT
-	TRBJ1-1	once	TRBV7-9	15	CASSPRGQPNTEAFF	TGTGCCAGCAGCCCAAGAGGACAGCCGAACACTGAAGCTTTCTTT
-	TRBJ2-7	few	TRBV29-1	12	CSAQGSGYEQYF	TGCAGCGCTCAGGGGTCGGGATACGAGCAGTACTTC